The 10 T cell receptor beta chains given below trace back to one sample, sequenced in a study of regulatory T cells in long-lasting Graves disease. Time point described: newly diagnosed GD, antithyroid drugs for less than 3 months. The authors made the TCR library using RNA they extracted from PBMCs. According to the study, TCR beta libraries were built with iRepertoire HTBI primers and CDR3-region Arm-PCR. TCRdb re-called the multiplex PCR reads with MiXCR, one entry per CDR3 protein. The table includes roughly 320,000 distinct CDR3 sequences, roughly a sixth detected once. The same data also went into a second study, on T cells in Graves' hyperthyroidism and ophthalmopathy.

The source material was peripheral blood mononuclear cells (PBMCs), sampled at new diagnosis, from a patient treated with antithyroid drugs. Source of these receptors: a man between 40 and 49 years old with Graves disease.

This clonotype came up a few times. V is TRBV4-2 and J is TRBJ1-1; D gene uncertain. The CDR3 consists of 17 residues. V shed 4 bases and J shed 3 bases, with 21 bases lying between them. Germline V gene data show CDR1 as LGHNA and CDR2 as YNFKEQ. In DNA, the CDR3 is TGTGCCAGCAGCCCGGACTCTCCGAGGGTGGCGGACACTGAAGCTTTCTTT. Translation gives CASSPDSPRVADTEAFF.

The rearrangement joins TRBV20-1 to TRBJ1-5; 12 bases line up with TRBD1. In germline, CDR1 is DFQATT, CDR2 SNEGSKA (reference sequence). CDR3 length: 14 amino acids. Unmatched junction bases numbered 4, after V lost 5 bases and J lost 5 bases. The CDR3 spells CSAGTGGHYQPQHF. CDR3 sequence (DNA): TGCAGTGCTGGGACAGGGGGCCACTATCAGCCCCAGCATTTT.

This clonotype was seen repeatedly, ten times or more. CDR3 sequence reads: CAWSVLTGRNTEAFF. In nucleotides, the CDR3 is TGTGCCTGGAGTGTACTGACAGGTCGGAACACTGAAGCTTTCTTT. The rearrangement links TRBV30 to TRBJ1-1; D is perhaps TRBD1 (6 bases). Germline assignment: CDR1 GTSNPN and CDR2 SVGIG (reference sequence). The CDR3 covers 15 residues. The V and J ends lost 0 bases and 1 base respectively, with 12 bases between them.

Turning to this clonotype: A clone one base away is much larger, so this may be a read error. This sequence joins TRBV2 and TRBJ2-7; D could derive from TRBD1 or TRBD2 (5 bases each). The ends were cut back, 0 bases at V and 0 bases at J, with 15 bases in the middle. CDR3 length equals 17 residues. Germline lookup yields CDR1 SNHLY and CDR2 FYNNEI. This CDR3 reads CASSEALSTEGSYEQYF. The CDR3 region has the DNA TGTGCCAGCAGTGAAGCCCTTTCGACAGAGGGCTCCTACGAGCAGTACTTC.

The table lists this clonotype with many counts. The chain has TRBV20-1 and TRBJ1-4; D not certain. The CDR3 is 13 amino acids. V was trimmed by 3 bases and J by 4 bases, leaving 9 bases between them. Germline CDR1 reads DFQATT; CDR2 reads SNEGSKA (reference sequence). CDR3 in amino acids: CSARVRRNEKLFF. CDR3 DNA: TGCAGTGCTAGGGTACGGCGTAATGAAAAACTGTTTTTT.

Ten or more counts support this clonotype. This CDR3 is CASSFSGRTDTQYF. The CDR3 DNA reads as TGCGCCAGCAGCTTTAGCGGACGCACAGATACGCAGTATTTT. The rearrangement joins TRBV5-1 to TRBJ2-3; weak D call: TRBD2 (6 bases). The CDR3 contains 14 residues. Germline-derived CDR1 and CDR2 are SGHRS and YFSETQ. V shed 2 bases and J shed 1 base, with 8 bases lying between them.

This clonotype was recorded a few times. The rearrangement uses TRBV7-3 and TRBJ2-5; 7 bases match TRBD1. J gave up 1 base and V 5 bases, and 7 bases lay outside the gene matches. The CDR3 contains 15 residues. Germline V gene data show CDR1 as SGHTA and CDR2 as FQGTGA. The CDR3 region is CASSRVGGPQETQYF. The CDR3 DNA follows: TGTGCCAGCAGCCGGGTAGGGGGCCCCCAAGAGACCCAGTACTTC.

This clonotype appeared many times. The gene calls are TRBV2 and TRBJ2-5; the D gene is possibly TRBD1 (5 bases). Trimming stripped 0 bases from V and 2 bases from J, with 13 bases between. The CDR3 extends over 16 amino acids. Germline lookup yields CDR1 SNHLY and CDR2 FYNNEI. The CDR3 loop reads CASSEATGHGQETQYF. The CDR3 coding sequence is TGTGCCAGCAGTGAAGCAACAGGACATGGTCAAGAGACCCAGTACTTC.

Comments on this clonotype: Possible read error: a much larger clone is one base away. V usage is TRBV7-3 and J usage is TRBJ2-2; D ambiguous. Deletions cut 7 bases from V and 4 bases from J, with 4 bases between. The CDR3 is 11 amino acids. Germline assignment: CDR1 SGHTA and CDR2 FQGTGA. In DNA form, the CDR3 reads TGTGCCAGCATGGGCACCGGGGAGCTGTTTTTT. This gives the protein CASMGTGELFF.

Only a few counts were recorded for this clonotype. The chain recombines TRBV7-8 with TRBJ2-6; D is undetermined. Germline assignment: CDR1 SGHVS and CDR2 FQNEAQ. Deletions cut 3 bases from V and 11 bases from J, with 11 bases between. The CDR3 has 13 amino acids. For the CDR3, the DNA is TGTGCCAGCAGCTTGAGAGACATTCACGTCCTGACTTTC. This translates into CASSLRDIHVLTF.